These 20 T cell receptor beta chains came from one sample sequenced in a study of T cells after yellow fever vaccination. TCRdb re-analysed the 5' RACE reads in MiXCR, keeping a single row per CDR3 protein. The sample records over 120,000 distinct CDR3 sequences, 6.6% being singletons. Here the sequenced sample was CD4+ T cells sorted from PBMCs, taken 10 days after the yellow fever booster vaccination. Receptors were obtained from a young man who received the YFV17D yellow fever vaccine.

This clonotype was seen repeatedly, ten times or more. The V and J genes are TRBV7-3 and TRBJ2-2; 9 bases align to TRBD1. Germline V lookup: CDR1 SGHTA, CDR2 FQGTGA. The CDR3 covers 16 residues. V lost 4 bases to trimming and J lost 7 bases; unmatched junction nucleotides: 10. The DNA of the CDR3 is TGTGCCAGCAGCTCCACGGGACAGGGATTTGGCGGGGAGCTGTTTTTT. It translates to CASSSTGQGFGGELFF.

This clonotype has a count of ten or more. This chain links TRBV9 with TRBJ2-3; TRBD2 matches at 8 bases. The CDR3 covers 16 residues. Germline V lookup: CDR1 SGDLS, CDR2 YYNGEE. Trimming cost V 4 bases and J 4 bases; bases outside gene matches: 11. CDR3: CASSPEGLGRADTQYF. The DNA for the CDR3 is TGTGCCAGCAGCCCAGAGGGACTAGGAAGGGCAGATACGCAGTATTTT.

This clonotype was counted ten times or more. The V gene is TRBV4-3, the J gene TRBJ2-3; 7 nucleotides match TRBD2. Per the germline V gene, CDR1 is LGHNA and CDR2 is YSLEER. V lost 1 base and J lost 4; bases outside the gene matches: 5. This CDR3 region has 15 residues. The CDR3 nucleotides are TGCGCCAGCAGCCAAGCCTGGGGGGGGGCAGATACGCAGTATTTT. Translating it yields CASSQAWGGADTQYF.

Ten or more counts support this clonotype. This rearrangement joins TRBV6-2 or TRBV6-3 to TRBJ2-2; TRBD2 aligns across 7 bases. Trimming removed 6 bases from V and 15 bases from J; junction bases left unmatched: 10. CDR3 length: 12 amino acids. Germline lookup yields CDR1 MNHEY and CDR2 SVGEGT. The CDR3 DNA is TGTGCCAGCAGCCTCCGATCAGGGAGGGTGTTTTTT. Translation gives CASSLRSGRVFF.

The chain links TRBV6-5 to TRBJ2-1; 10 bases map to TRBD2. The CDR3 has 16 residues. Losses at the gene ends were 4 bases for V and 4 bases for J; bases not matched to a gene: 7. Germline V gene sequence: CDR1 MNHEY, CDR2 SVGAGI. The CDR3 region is CASSFSSGRRYNEQFF. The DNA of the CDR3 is TGTGCCAGCAGTTTTTCTAGCGGGAGAAGGTACAATGAGCAGTTCTTC.

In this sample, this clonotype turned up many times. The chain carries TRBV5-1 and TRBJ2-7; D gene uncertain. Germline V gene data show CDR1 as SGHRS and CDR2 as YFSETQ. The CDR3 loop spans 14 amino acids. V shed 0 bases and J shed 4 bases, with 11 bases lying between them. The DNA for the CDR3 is TGCGCCAGCAGCTTGGCTACCGAAGGTTACGAGCAGTACTTC. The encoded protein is CASSLATEGYEQYF.

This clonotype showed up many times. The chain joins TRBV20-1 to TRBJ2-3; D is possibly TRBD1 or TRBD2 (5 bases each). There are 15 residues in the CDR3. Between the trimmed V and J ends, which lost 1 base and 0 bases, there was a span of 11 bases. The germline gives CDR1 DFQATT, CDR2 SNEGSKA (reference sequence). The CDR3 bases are TGCAGTGCTAGAGGATTGGGGGTCAGCACAGATACGCAGTATTTT. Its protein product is CSARGLGVSTDTQYF.

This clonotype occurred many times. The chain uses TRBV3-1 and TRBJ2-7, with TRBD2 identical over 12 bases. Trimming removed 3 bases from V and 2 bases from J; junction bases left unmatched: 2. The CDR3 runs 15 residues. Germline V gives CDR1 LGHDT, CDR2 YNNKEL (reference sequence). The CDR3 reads CASSHRLAGAYEQYF. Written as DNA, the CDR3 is TGTGCCAGCAGCCACCGACTAGCGGGGGCCTACGAGCAGTACTTC.

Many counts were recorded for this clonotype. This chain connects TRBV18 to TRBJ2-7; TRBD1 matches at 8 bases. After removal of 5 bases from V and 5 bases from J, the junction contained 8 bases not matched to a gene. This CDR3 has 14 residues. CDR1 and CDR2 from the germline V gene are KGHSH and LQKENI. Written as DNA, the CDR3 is TGTGCCAGCTCAGAGAGCGACAGGGGCCACGAGCAGTACTTC. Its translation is CASSESDRGHEQYF.

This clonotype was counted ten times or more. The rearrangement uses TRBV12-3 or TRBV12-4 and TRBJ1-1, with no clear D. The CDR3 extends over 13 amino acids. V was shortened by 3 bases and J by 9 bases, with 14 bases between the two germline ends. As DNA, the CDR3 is TGTGCCAGCAGTTTGTTTTTCGGAGGGAAAGCTTTCTTT. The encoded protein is CASSLFFGGKAFF.

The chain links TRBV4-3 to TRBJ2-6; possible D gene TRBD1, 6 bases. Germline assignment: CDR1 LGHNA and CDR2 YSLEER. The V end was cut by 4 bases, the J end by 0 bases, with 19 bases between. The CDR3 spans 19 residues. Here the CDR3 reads CASSPQRREGGSGANVLTF. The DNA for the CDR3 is TGCGCCAGCAGCCCCCAGCGAAGGGAAGGGGGCTCTGGGGCCAACGTCCTGACTTTC.

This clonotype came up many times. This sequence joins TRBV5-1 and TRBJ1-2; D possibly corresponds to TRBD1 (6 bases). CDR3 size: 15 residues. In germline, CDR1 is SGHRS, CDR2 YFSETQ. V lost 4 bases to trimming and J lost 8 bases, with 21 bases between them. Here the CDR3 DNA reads TGCGCCAGCAGCCTGATACAGGGATCGGGCGAAGGCTACACCTTC. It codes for CASSLIQGSGEGYTF.

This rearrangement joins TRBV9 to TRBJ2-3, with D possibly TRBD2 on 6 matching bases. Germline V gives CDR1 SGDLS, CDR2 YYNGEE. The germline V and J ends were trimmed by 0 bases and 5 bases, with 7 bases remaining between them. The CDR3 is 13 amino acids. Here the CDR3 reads CASSVAGRDTQYF. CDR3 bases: TGTGCCAGCAGCGTAGCCGGGAGAGATACGCAGTATTTT.

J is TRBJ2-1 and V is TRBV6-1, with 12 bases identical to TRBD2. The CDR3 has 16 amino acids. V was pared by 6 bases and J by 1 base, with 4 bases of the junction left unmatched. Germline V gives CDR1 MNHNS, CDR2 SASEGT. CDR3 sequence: CASRATSGRSYNEQFF. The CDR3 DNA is TGTGCCAGCAGAGCTACTAGCGGGAGGTCCTACAATGAGCAGTTCTTC.

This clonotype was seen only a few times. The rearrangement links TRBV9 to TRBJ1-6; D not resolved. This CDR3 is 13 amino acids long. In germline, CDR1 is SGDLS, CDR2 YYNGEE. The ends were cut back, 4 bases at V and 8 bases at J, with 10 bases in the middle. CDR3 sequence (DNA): TGTGCCAGCAGCTCGACGGAGTATTCACCCCTCCACTTT. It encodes CASSSTEYSPLHF.

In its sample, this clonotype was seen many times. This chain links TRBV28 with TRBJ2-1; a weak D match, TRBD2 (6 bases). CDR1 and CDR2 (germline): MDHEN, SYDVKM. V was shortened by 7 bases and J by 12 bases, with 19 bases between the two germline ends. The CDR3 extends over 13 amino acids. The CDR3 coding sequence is TGTGCCAGCATTACGGCCGCGGGGTTGGTGCAGTTCTTC. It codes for CASITAAGLVQFF.

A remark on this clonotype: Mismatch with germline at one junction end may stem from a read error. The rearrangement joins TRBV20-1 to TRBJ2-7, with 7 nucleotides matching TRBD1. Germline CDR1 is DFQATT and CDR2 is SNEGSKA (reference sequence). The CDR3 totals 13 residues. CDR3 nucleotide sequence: TGCAGTGCTAACCGGGACAGTGGGCGCGAGCACTACTTC. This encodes CSANRDSGREHYF.

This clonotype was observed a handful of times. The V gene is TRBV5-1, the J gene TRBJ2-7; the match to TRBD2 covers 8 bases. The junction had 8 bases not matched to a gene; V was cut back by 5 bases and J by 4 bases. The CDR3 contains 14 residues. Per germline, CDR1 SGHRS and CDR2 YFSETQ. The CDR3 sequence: CASSRKREQYEQYF. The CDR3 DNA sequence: TGCGCCAGCAGTAGGAAGCGGGAGCAGTACGAGCAGTACTTC.

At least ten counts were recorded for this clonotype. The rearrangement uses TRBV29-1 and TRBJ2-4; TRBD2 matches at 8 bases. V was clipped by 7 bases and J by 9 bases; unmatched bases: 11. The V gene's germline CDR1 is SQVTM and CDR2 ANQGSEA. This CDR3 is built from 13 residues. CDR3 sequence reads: CSGSSGGYGIQYF. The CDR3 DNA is TGCAGCGGATCGTCGGGGGGGTACGGCATTCAGTACTTC.

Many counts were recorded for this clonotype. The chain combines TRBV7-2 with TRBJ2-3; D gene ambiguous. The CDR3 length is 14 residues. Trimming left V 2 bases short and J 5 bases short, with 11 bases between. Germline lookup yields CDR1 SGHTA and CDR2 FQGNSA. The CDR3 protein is CASSLIGSRDTQYF. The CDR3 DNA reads TGTGCCAGCAGCTTAATAGGCTCCCGAGATACGCAGTATTTT.